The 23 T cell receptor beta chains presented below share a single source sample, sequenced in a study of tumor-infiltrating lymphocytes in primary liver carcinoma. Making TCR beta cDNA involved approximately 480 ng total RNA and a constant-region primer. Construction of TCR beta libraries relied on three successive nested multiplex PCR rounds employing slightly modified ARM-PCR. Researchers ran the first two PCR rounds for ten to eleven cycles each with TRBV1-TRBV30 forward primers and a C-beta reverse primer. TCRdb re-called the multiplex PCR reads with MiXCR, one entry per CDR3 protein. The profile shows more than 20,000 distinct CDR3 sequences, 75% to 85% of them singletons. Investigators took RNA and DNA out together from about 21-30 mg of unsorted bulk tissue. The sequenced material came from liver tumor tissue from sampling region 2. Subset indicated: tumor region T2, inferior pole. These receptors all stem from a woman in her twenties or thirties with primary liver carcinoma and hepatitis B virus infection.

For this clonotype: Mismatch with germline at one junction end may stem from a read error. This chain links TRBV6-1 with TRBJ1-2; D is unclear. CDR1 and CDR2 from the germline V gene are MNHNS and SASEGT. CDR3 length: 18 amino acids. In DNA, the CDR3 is TGTGCTAGCAGTGTACGGTTCCTGGTCCTTAGATCTAAGTATGGCTACATCTTC. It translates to CASSVRFLVLRSKYGYIF.

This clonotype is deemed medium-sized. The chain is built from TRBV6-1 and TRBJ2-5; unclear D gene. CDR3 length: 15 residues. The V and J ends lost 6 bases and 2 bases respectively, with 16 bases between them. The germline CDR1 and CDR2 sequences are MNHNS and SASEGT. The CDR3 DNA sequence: TGTGCCAGCAGCTGGATAGGAGCTACACAAGAGACCCAGTACTTC. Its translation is CASSWIGATQETQYF.

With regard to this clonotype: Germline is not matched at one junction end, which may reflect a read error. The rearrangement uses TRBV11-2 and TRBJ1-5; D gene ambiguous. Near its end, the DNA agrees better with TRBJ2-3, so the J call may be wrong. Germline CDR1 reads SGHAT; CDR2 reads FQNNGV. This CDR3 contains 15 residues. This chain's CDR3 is CASGLEPSPLQPQYF. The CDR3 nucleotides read TGTGCCAGCGGCTTAGAGCCCTCCCCGTTACAGCCCCAGTATTTT.

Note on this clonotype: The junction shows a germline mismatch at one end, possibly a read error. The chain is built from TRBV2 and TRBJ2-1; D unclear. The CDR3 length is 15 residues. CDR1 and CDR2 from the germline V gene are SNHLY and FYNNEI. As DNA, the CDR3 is TGTGCCGGCAGTGTAGGCGGAACCTCCTACAATGAGCAGTTATTC. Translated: CAGSVGGTSYNEQLF. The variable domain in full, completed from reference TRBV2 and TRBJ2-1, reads EPEVTQTPSHQVTQMGQEVILRCVPISNHLYFYWYRQILGQKVEFLVSFYNNEISEKSEIFDDQFSVERPDGSNFTLKIRSTKLEDSAMYFCAGSVGGTSYNEQLFGPGTRLTVL.

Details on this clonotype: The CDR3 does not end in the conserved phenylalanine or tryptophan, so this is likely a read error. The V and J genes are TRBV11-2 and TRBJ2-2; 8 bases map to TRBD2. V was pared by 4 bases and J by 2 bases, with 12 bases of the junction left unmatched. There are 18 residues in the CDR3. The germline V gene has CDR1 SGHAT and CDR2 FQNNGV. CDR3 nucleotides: TGTGCCAGCAGCTCACCCCGGGCGGGAGGCCCTAACACCGGGGAGCTGTTTGTT. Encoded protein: CASSSPRAGGPNTGELFV.

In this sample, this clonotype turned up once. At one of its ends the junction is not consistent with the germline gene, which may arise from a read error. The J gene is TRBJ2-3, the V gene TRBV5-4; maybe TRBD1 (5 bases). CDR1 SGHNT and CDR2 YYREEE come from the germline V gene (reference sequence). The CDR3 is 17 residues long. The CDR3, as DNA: TGTGTCAGCAGCGTAGACGGACACCATCCACCCACTGATACGCAGTATTTT. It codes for CVSSVDGHHPPTDTQYF. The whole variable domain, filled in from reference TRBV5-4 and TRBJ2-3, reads ETGVTQSPTHLIKTRGQQVTLRCSSQSGHNTVSWYQQALGQGPQFIFQYYREEENGRGNFPPRFSGLQFPNYSSELNVNALELDDSALYLCVSSVDGHHPPTDTQYFGPGTRLTVL.

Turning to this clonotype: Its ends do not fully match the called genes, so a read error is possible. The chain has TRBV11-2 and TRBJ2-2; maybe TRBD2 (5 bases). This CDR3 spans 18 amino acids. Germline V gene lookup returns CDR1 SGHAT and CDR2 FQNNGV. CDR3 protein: CASSSPRARGPKTGELCF. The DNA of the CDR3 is TGTGCCAGCAGCTCACCCCGAGCGAGAGGCCCGAAGACCGGGGAGCTGTGTTTT.

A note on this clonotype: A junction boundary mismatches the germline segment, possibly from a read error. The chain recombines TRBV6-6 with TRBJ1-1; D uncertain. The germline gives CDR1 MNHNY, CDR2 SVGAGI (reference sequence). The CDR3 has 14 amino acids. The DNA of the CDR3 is TGTGCTAGCAGTCTGGCGGCACGCAACACTGGAGCTTTCTTT. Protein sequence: CASSLAARNTGAFF.

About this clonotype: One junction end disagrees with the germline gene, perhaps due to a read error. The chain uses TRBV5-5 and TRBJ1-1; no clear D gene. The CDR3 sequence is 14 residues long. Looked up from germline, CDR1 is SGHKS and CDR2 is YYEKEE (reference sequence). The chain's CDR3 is CASSRLVSGTVAFF. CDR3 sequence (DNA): TGTGCCAGCAGCCGTTTAGTGTCGGGTACTGTAGCTTTCTTT.

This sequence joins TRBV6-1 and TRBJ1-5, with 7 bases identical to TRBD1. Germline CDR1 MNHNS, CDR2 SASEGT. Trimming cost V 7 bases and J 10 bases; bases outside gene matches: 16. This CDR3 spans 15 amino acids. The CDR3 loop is CASNPPTGERRPQHF. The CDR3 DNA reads TGTGCCAGCAATCCCCCCACAGGGGAAAGGCGACCCCAGCATTTT.

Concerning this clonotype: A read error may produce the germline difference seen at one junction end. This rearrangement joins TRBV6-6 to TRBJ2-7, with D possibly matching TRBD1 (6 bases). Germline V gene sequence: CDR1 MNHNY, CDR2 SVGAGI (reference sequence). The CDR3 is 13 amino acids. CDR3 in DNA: TGTACCAGCAGGCCCGTAGGGACATACGAGCAGTACTTC. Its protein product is CTSRPVGTYEQYF.

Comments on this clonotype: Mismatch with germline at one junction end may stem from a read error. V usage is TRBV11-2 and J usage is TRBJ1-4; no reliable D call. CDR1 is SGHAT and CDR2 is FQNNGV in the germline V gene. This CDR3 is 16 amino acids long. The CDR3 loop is CASSLFQRSTNGKLFF. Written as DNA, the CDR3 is TGTGCCAGTAGCTTGTTTCAGAGATCAACTAATGGAAAACTGTTTTTT.

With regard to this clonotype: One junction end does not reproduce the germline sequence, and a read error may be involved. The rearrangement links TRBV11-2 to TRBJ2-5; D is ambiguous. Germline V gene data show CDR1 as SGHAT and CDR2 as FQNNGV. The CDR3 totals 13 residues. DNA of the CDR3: TGTGCCGGCAGCCCTAGACATATAGAGACTCAGTACTTC. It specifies CAGSPRHIETQYF.

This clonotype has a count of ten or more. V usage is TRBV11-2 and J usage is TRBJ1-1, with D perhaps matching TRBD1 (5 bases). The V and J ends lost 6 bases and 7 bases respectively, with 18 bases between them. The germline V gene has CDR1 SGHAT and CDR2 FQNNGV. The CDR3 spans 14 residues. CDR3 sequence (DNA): TGTGCCAGCAGGACCCTAGGACATGGCGGTGAAGCTTTCTTT. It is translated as CASRTLGHGGEAFF.

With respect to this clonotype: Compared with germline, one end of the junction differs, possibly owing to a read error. The CDR3 here is CASSLREANCCYTF. The CDR3 region has the DNA TGTGCAAGCAGCTTAAGGGAAGCTAACTGTTGCTACACCTTC. V is TRBV11-2 and J is TRBJ1-2; the D is unclear. Germline CDR1 reads SGHAT; CDR2 reads FQNNGV. The CDR3 extends over 14 amino acids.

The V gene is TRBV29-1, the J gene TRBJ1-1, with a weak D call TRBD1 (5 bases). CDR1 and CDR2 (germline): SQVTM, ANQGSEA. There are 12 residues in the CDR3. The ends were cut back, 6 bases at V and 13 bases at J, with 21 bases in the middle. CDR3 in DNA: TGCAGCGTCGAGACAGAGAGCACTGAACATTTCTTT. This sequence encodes CSVETESTEHFF.

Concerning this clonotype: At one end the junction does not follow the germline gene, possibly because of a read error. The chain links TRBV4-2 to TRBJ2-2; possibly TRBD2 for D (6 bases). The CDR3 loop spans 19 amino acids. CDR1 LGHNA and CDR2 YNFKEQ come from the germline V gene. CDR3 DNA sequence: TGCGCCAGCAGCGTACTATCGGGAGTGCCCCGTTCGAATACCGGGGAGCTGTTTTTT. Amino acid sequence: CASSVLSGVPRSNTGELFF.

CDR3 residues: CASSQAVKGGHINCEQYF. The CDR3 DNA reads TGCGCCAGCAGCCAAGCTGTGAAGGGGGGTCACATTAACTGCGAGCAGTACTTC. The rearrangement uses TRBV4-3 and TRBJ2-7; D tentatively fits TRBD1 or TRBD2 (6 bases each). The CDR3 is 18 amino acids. CDR1 and CDR2 from the germline V gene are LGHNA and YSLEER. V was shortened by 1 base and J by 6 bases, with 25 bases between the two germline ends.

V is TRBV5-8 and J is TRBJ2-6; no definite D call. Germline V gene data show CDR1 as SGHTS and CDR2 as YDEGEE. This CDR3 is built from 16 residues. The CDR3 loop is CISTMTGFSGANVLTF. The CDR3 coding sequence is TGTATCAGCACCATGACGGGCTTCTCTGGGGCCAACGTCCTGACTTTC.

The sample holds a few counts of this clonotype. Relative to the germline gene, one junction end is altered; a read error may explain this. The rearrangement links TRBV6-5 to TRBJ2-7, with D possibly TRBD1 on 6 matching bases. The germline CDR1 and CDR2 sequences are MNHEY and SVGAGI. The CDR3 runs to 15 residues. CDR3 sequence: CASSYEDSSSYEQYF. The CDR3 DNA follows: TGTGCAAGCAGTTACGAGGACAGCAGCTCTTACGAGCAGTACTTC.

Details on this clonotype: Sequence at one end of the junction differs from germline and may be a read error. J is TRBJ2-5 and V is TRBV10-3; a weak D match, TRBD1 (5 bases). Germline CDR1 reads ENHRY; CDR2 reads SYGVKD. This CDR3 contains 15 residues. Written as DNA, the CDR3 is TGTGCCATCAGTGAGTCCGCTACTGGACAAGAGACCCACTACTTC. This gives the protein CAISESATGQETHYF.

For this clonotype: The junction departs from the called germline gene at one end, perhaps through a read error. The CDR3 loop is CATSDSGTDRQEQSF. In DNA form, the CDR3 reads TGTGCCACCAGTGATTCCGGGACAGACCGTCAGGAGCAGTCCTTC. The chain couples TRBV24-1 to TRBJ2-1; 7 positions match TRBD1. The CDR3 consists of 15 residues. CDR1 and CDR2 from the germline V gene are KGHDR and SFDVKD.

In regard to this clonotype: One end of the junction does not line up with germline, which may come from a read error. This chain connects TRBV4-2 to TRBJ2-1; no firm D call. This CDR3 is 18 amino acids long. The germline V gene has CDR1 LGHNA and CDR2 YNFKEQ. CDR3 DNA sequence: TGTGCCAACAGCCAAGTAGTGAGCATCCGAAGTTCCTACAATGAGCAGTTCTTC. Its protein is CANSQVVSIRSSYNEQFF.